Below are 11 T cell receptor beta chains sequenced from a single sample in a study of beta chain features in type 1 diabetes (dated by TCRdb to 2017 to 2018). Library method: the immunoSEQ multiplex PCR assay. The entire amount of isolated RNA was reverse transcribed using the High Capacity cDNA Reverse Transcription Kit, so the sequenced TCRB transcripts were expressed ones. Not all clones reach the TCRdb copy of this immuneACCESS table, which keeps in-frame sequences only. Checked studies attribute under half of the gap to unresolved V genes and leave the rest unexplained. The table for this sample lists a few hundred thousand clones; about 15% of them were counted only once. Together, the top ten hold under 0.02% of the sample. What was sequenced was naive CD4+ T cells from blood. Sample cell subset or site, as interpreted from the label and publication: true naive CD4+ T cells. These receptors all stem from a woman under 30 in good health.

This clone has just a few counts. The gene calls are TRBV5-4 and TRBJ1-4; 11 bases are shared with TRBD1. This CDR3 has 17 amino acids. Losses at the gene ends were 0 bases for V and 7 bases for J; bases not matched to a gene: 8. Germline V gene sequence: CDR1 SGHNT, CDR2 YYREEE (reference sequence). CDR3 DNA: TGTGCCAGCAGCTTGGCCGGGACAGGGGGAGGCGTTGAAAAACTGTTTTTT. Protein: CASSLAGTGGGVEKLFF.

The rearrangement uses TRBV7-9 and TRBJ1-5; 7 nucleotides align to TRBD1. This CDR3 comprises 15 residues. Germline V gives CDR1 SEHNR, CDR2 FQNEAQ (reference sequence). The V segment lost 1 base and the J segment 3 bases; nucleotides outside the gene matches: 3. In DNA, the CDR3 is TGTGCCAGCAGCTTAGGACAGGGCATCAATCAGCCCCAGCATTTT. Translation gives CASSLGQGINQPQHF. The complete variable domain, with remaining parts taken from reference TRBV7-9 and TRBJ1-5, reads DTGVSQNPRHKITKRGQNVTFRCDPISEHNRLYWYRQTLGQGPEFLTYFQNEAQLEKSRLLSDRFSAERPKGSFSTLEIQRTEQGDSAMYLCASSLGQGINQPQHFGDGTRLSIL.

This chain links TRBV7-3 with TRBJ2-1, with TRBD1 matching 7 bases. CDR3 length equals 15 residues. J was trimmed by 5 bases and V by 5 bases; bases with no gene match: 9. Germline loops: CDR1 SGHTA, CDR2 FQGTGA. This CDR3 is CASSLVGTVDNEQFF. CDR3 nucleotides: TGTGCCAGCAGCCTAGTAGGGACAGTCGACAATGAGCAGTTCTTC.

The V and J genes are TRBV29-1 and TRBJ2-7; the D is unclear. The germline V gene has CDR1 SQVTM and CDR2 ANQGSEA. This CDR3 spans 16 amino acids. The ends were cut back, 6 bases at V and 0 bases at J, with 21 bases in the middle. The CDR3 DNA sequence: TGCAGCGTGCACGCCCCCCAGTATCCTAGCTCCTACGAGCAGTACTTC. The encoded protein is CSVHAPQYPSSYEQYF.

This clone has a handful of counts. CDR3 region: CASSLAGGTDTQYF. The CDR3 nucleotides read TGTGCCAGCAGTTTAGCGGGAGGCACAGATACGCAGTATTTT. The J gene is TRBJ2-3, the V gene TRBV6-6, with 9 bases lining up with TRBD2. The CDR3 is 14 amino acids. Germline V lookup: CDR1 MNHNY, CDR2 SVGAGI (reference sequence). The J segment lost 1 base and the V segment lost 4 bases, leaving 0 bases of the junction unmatched.

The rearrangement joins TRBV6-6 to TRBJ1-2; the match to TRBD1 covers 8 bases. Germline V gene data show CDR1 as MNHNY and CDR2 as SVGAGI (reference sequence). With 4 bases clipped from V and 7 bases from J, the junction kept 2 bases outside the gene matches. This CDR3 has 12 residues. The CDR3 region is CASSSGGSGYTF. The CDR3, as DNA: TGTGCCAGCAGTTCAGGGGGCTCTGGCTACACCTTC.

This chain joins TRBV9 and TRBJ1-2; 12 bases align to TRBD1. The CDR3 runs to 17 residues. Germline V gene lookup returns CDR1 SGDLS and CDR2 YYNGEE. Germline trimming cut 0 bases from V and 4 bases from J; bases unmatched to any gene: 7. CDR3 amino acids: CASSVVGTGGVSYGYTF. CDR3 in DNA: TGTGCCAGCAGCGTAGTTGGGACAGGGGGCGTTAGCTATGGCTACACCTTC.

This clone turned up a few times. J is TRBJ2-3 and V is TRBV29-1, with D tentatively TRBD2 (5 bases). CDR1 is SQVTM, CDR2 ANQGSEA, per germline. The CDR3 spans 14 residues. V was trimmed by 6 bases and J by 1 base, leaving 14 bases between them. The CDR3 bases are TGCAGCGTCCCGGGAAAGACTCGCACAGATACGCAGTATTTT. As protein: CSVPGKTRTDTQYF.

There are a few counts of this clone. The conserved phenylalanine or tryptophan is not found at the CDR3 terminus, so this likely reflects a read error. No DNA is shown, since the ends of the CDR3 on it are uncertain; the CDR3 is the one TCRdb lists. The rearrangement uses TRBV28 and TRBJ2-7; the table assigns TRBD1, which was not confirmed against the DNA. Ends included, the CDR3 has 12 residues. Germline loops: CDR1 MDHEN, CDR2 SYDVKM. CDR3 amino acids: CASSSSTGKETA.

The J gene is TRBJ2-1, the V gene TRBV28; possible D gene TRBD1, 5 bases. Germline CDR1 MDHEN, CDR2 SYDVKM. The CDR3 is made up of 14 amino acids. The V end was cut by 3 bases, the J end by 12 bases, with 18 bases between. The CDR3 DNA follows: TGTGCCAGCAGTTTCCGATCGGTCTGGCAGGGGCAGTTCTTC. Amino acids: CASSFRSVWQGQFF.

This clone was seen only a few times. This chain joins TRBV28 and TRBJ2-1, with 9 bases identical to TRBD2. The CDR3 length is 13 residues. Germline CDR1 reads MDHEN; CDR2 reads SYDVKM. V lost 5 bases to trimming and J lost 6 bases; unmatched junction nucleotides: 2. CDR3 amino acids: CASSMTSGNEQFF. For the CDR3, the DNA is TGTGCCAGCAGTATGACTAGCGGCAATGAGCAGTTCTTC.